This T cell receptor beta chain is from a study of T cells in Graves' hyperthyroidism and ophthalmopathy. About this clonotype: A much larger clone lies a single base off, so this may be a read error. The conserved final phenylalanine or tryptophan is absent from the CDR3, which likely points to a read error.

The germline V gene encodes CDR1 SGHAT and CDR2 FQNNGV. V lost 7 bases to trimming and J lost 1 base, with 19 bases between them. The CDR3 is 16 amino acids. Template material for amplifying TCR beta CDR3 regions consisted of RNA transcripts. Primed by the HTBI set, a first-round RT-PCR was run on the TCR CDR3. MiXCR was run by TCRdb on the multiplex PCR reads, yielding one entry per CDR3 protein. Seen here are roughly 380,000 distinct CDR3 sequences, roughly an eighth observed once, and the top ten hold about 5%. This clonotype was obtained from a woman younger than 30 with Graves' hyperthyroidism. The rearrangement links TRBV11-2 to TRBJ1-1; a weak D match, TRBD1 (5 bases). Material for sequencing was blood. The CDR3 sequence is CASIKDTPRRNTEAFV. CDR3 DNA sequence: TGTGCCAGCATCAAGGACACTCCTCGAAGGAACACTGAAGCTTTCGTT.